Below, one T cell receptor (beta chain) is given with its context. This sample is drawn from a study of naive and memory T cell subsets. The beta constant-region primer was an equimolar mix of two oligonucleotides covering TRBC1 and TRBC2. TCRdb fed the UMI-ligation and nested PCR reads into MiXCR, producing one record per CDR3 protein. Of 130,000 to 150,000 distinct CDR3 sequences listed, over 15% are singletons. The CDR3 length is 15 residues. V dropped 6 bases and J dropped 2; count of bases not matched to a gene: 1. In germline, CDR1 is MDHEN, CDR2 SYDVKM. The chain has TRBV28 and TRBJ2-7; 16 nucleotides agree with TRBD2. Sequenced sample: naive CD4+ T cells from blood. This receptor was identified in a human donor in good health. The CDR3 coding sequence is TGTGCCAGCAGGGGGACTAGCGGGAGGGCCTACGAGCAGTACTTC. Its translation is CASRGTSGRAYEQYF.